Each of the 6 T cell receptor beta chains below was sequenced from the same sample in a study of T cells in Graves' hyperthyroidism and ophthalmopathy. RNA transcripts were the template for amplifying TCR beta CDR3 regions. TCR CDR3 underwent first-round RT-PCR with the HTBI primer set. TCRdb redid the calling of the multiplex PCR reads with MiXCR, one entry per CDR3 protein. The data contain some 740,000 distinct CDR3 sequences, around 15% of them singletons. The sample taken for sequencing was blood. These receptors were collected from a woman between 18 and 29 years old with Graves' hyperthyroidism.

This clonotype was observed a handful of times. A clone one base away is much larger, so this may be a read error. V usage is TRBV18 and J usage is TRBJ2-1; D uncertain. With 3 bases removed from V and 12 bases from J, the gap between germline ends came to 18 bases. Germline CDR1 reads KGHSH; CDR2 reads LQKENI. The CDR3 spans 14 residues. The CDR3 region is CASSPDFFTTGQFF. Written as DNA, the CDR3 is TGTGCCAGCTCACCGGATTTCTTCACTACTGGGCAGTTCTTC.

Only a few counts were recorded for this clonotype. This sequence joins TRBV20-1 and TRBJ1-5, with a possible D match to TRBD1 (5 bases). The CDR3 has 14 residues. Trimming took off 5 bases at V and 3 bases at J, with 14 bases between the two ends. Germline assignment: CDR1 DFQATT and CDR2 SNEGSKA (reference sequence). CDR3 loop: CSAPRRGDNQPQHF. CDR3 sequence (DNA): TGCAGTGCTCCGAGGAGGGGAGACAATCAGCCCCAGCATTTT.

This clonotype was counted ten times or more. The V gene is TRBV6-1, the J gene TRBJ2-7; tentative D call: TRBD1 (5 bases). Trimming removed 2 bases at V and 7 bases at J, with 12 bases between. The CDR3 has 13 amino acids. CDR1 MNHNS and CDR2 SASEGT come from the germline V gene. CDR3 protein: CASSERSGLEQYF. The CDR3 DNA reads TGTGCCAGCAGTGAACGGTCAGGGTTAGAGCAGTACTTC.

Remarks on this clonotype: Sequence at one end of the junction differs from germline and may be a read error. The chain links TRBV11-2 to TRBJ2-3, with a weak D call TRBD2 (6 bases). The CDR3 runs 17 residues. Germline V lookup: CDR1 SGHAT, CDR2 FQNNGV. The CDR3 DNA follows: TGTGTCAGCAGTCTGCCGGGACTCCTCGCGTCGGGGGATACGCAGTATTTT. It translates to CVSSLPGLLASGDTQYF.

This clonotype showed up many times. This chain uses TRBV2 with TRBJ2-1, with TRBD2 matching 8 bases. Per the germline V gene, CDR1 is SNHLY and CDR2 is FYNNEI. After removal of 9 bases from V and 2 bases from J, the junction contained 9 bases not matched to a gene. The CDR3 sequence is 15 residues long. CDR3 nucleotide sequence: TGTGCCAGTCGTGAGCGGGAGAGGACCTACAATGAGCAGTTCTTC. The encoded protein is CASRERERTYNEQFF.

Of note for this clonotype: A much bigger clone sits one base away, suggesting this may be a read error. V and J are TRBV29-1 and TRBJ1-1; TRBD1 agrees at 9 bases. In germline, CDR1 is SQVTM, CDR2 ANQGSEA. The ends lost 5 bases at V and 4 bases at J; junction bases unmatched: 8. The CDR3 covers 14 residues. CDR3: CSVNRDREVTEAFF. The CDR3 nucleotides read TGCAGCGTTAATCGGGACAGGGAGGTCACTGAAGCTTTCTTT.